These 22 T cell receptor beta chains were sequenced from one sample in a study of cytomegalovirus exposure and HLA in healthy donors. In the PCR, 60 Vbeta and 13 Jbeta primers were used. Data came from immunoSEQ multiplex PCR; TCRdb stores just in-frame clones and leaves some out. The sample yields some 150,000 clones, 78% seen once. The specimen was PBMCs. The receptor set was obtained from a middle-aged man in good health and CMV-seropositive.

The V gene is TRBV7-2, the J gene TRBJ1-4; D unclear. The CDR3 contains 16 residues. Germline V gene data show CDR1 as SGHTA and CDR2 as FQGNSA. V lost 0 bases and J 4 bases, leaving 12 bases between the germline ends. CDR3 sequence: CASSLASGGINEKLFF. The CDR3 bases are TGTGCCAGCAGCTTAGCGTCGGGCGGGATTAATGAAAAACTGTTTTTT.

The chain has TRBV2 and TRBJ2-2, with D possibly matching TRBD2 (6 bases). CDR3 length equals 12 residues. The V end lost 7 bases, the J end lost 6 bases, and 9 bases lay between the germline ends. CDR1 is SNHLY, CDR2 FYNNEI, per germline. CDR3 residues: CASTGGPGELFF. CDR3 nucleotides: TGTGCCAGCACCGGGGGTCCCGGGGAGCTGTTTTTT.

This clone has only one observation. The CDR3 DNA sequence: TGTGCCAGCAGCCCTTCTAGGTACGAGCAGTACTTC. Translation: CASSPSRYEQYF. V usage is TRBV13 and J usage is TRBJ2-7; D is unresolved. Trimming left V 5 bases short and J 4 bases short, with 9 bases between. CDR1 is PRHDT and CDR2 is FYEKMQ in the germline V gene (reference sequence). The CDR3 contains 12 residues.

The chain combines TRBV7-2 with TRBJ2-2; tentative D call: TRBD2 (6 bases). The germline V and J ends were trimmed by 3 bases and 9 bases, with 17 bases remaining between them. The CDR3 has 15 amino acids. The germline gives CDR1 SGHTA, CDR2 FQGNSA. CDR3 DNA: TGTGCCAGCAGCTTTGGAGGGAGTGCGCCTAGGGAGCTGTTTTTT. Translation gives CASSFGGSAPRELFF.

The chain is built from TRBV5-4 and TRBJ2-2; D not resolved. The V gene lost 4 bases and the J gene lost 0 bases, with 7 bases spanning the gap. The V gene's germline CDR1 is SGHNT and CDR2 YYREEE (reference sequence). This CDR3 comprises 14 residues. In DNA form, the CDR3 reads TGTGCCAGCAGCCAGGTCACGAACACCGGGGAGCTGTTTTTT. This sequence encodes CASSQVTNTGELFF.

The chain recombines TRBV5-1 with TRBJ2-2; tentative D call: TRBD1 (5 bases). The V end was cut by 3 bases, the J end by 5 bases, with 11 bases between. The CDR3 sequence is 14 residues long. From germline, CDR1 is SGHRS and CDR2 YFSETQ. CDR3 loop: CASSSLQGTGELFF. In DNA form, the CDR3 reads TGCGCCAGCAGCTCCCTTCAGGGTACCGGGGAGCTGTTTTTT.

The table lists this clone with a count of one. The junction and the germline gene differ at one end; a read error may be behind it. The chain is built from TRBV7-9 and TRBJ1-4; a possible D gene is TRBD1 (5 bases). The germline CDR1 and CDR2 sequences are SEHNR and FQNEAQ (reference sequence). The CDR3 has 14 residues. CDR3 sequence reads: CSSSLAQGGEKLFF. CDR3 nucleotide sequence: TGTTCCAGCAGCTTAGCGCAGGGCGGTGAAAAACTGTTTTTT.

The rearrangement joins TRBV28 to TRBJ2-2; 11 bases are shared with TRBD2. V shed 4 bases and J 6 bases; nucleotides not matched to a gene: 13. Germline assignment: CDR1 MDHEN and CDR2 SYDVKM. The CDR3 has 18 amino acids. In nucleotides, the CDR3 is TGTGCCAGCAGTTCCTCGGGTAGCGGGAGGGGTGAGGCCGGGGAGCTGTTTTTT. Protein sequence: CASSSSGSGRGEAGELFF.

The chain couples TRBV2 to TRBJ2-5, with D unresolved. The CDR3 runs to 13 residues. V shed 3 bases and J shed 2 bases, with 7 bases lying between them. Germline CDR1 and CDR2: SNHLY and FYNNEI. CDR3 nucleotide sequence: TGTGCCAGCAGTGATCAACAGCAAGAGACCCAGTACTTC. This codes for CASSDQQQETQYF.

V usage is TRBV9 and J usage is TRBJ1-3; 7 bases map to TRBD1. The J segment lost 8 bases and the V segment lost 3 bases, leaving 5 bases of the junction unmatched. Germline V gene lookup returns CDR1 SGDLS and CDR2 YYNGEE. The CDR3 runs to 13 residues. The CDR3 sequence is CASSGTDRDTIYF. CDR3 DNA sequence: TGTGCCAGCAGCGGAACCGACAGGGACACCATATATTTT.

This chain uses TRBV9 with TRBJ2-2, with 11 bases identical to TRBD2. CDR1 and CDR2 from the germline V gene are SGDLS and YYNGEE. Germline trimming cut 4 bases from V and 5 bases from J; bases unmatched to any gene: 10. The CDR3 is 17 amino acids. The CDR3 nucleotides are TGTGCCAGCAGCCCCGAGTTTCTAGCGGGAGGAACCGGGGAGCTGTTTTTT. It translates to CASSPEFLAGGTGELFF. Full variable domain (remainder filled in from reference TRBV9 and TRBJ2-2): DSGVTQTPKHLITATGQRVTLRCSPRSGDLSVYWYQQSLDQGLQFLIQYYNGEERAKGNILERFSAQQFPDLHSELNLSSLELGDSALYFCASSPEFLAGGTGELFFGEGSRLTVL.

Of note for this clone: One end of the junction does not line up with germline, which may come from a read error. This sequence joins TRBV7-9 and TRBJ2-7; unclear D gene. The CDR3 is made up of 12 amino acids. CDR1 SEHNR and CDR2 FQNEAQ come from the germline V gene (reference sequence). The CDR3 reads CSSSLLSYEQYF. Here the CDR3 DNA reads TGTTCCAGCAGCTTACTTTCCTACGAGCAGTACTTC.

The gene calls are TRBV18 and TRBJ1-2; D remains ambiguous. Germline V CDR1 and CDR2: KGHSH, LQKENI. Trimming shortened V by 3 bases and J by 5 bases, and 13 bases separated the two germline ends. This CDR3 has 14 residues. CDR3 in amino acids: CASSPGRLKYGYTF. The CDR3 nucleotides are TGTGCCAGCTCACCCGGGAGGTTGAAGTATGGCTACACCTTC.

V is TRBV19 and J is TRBJ1-1; D not resolved. CDR1 and CDR2 from the germline V gene are LNHDA and SQIVND (reference sequence). The V end was cut by 6 bases, the J end by 4 bases, with 15 bases between. This CDR3 spans 14 amino acids. In nucleotides, the CDR3 is TGTGCCAGTAGATCTGACCCCGAGGCCACTGAAGCTTTCTTT. It is translated as CASRSDPEATEAFF.

The gene calls are TRBV30 and TRBJ1-4; 8 bases align to TRBD1. The germline CDR1 and CDR2 sequences are GTSNPN and SVGIG (reference sequence). CDR3 length equals 13 residues. The V and J ends lost 3 bases and 10 bases, in that order; junction bases with no gene match: 7. The CDR3 loop is CAWSHNDRGKLFF. The CDR3 coding sequence is TGTGCCTGGAGCCACAATGACAGGGGAAAACTGTTTTTT.

The V and J genes are TRBV28 and TRBJ2-1; tentative D call: TRBD1 (6 bases). Germline-derived CDR1 and CDR2 are MDHEN and SYDVKM. The V gene lost 5 bases and the J gene lost 6 bases, with 14 bases spanning the gap. This CDR3 has 14 residues. CDR3 residues: CASSLGQNFNEQFF. Written as DNA, the CDR3 is TGTGCCAGCAGTCTCGGACAGAATTTCAATGAGCAGTTCTTC.

This rearrangement joins TRBV6-5 to TRBJ1-1; 7 positions match TRBD1. The CDR3 loop spans 14 amino acids. Trimming at V came to 6 bases and at J to 8 bases, leaving 12 bases not matched to a gene. CDR1 is MNHEY and CDR2 is SVGAGI in the germline V gene. This CDR3 reads CASRETGRRGEAFF. The CDR3 DNA reads TGTGCCAGCAGAGAGACAGGGCGACGGGGGGAAGCTTTCTTT.

This clone has just a few counts. J is TRBJ2-3 and V is TRBV9, with D unclear. Germline V gene data show CDR1 as SGDLS and CDR2 as YYNGEE. V dropped 0 bases and J dropped 2 bases, with 4 bases sitting between them. This CDR3 spans 13 amino acids. The CDR3 DNA reads as TGTGCCAGCAGCGTAGCTACCACAGATACGCAGTATTTT. As protein: CASSVATTDTQYF. Full variable domain (missing parts from reference TRBV9 and TRBJ2-3): DSGVTQTPKHLITATGQRVTLRCSPRSGDLSVYWYQQSLDQGLQFLIQYYNGEERAKGNILERFSAQQFPDLHSELNLSSLELGDSALYFCASSVATTDTQYFGPGTRLTVL.

V and J are TRBV2 and TRBJ2-2, with D perhaps TRBD2 (5 bases). The CDR3 has 14 amino acids. V dropped 3 bases and J dropped 2 bases, with 7 bases sitting between them. The germline V gene encodes CDR1 SNHLY and CDR2 FYNNEI. CDR3 in amino acids: CASSESGNTGELFF. The DNA for the CDR3 is TGTGCCAGCAGTGAGAGCGGAAACACCGGGGAGCTGTTTTTT. Combining the CDR3 with reference TRBV2 and TRBJ2-2 gives the whole variable domain EPEVTQTPSHQVTQMGQEVILRCVPISNHLYFYWYRQILGQKVEFLVSFYNNEISEKSEIFDDQFSVERPDGSNFTLKIRSTKLEDSAMYFCASSESGNTGELFFGEGSRLTVL.

The V and J genes are TRBV7-2 and TRBJ1-5, with 7 bases lining up with TRBD1. After removal of 0 bases from V and 6 bases from J, the junction contained 8 bases not matched to a gene. Germline V gene data show CDR1 as SGHTA and CDR2 as FQGNSA. The CDR3 is 16 amino acids. The CDR3 loop reads CASSLAGTGVSQPQHF. In nucleotides, the CDR3 is TGTGCCAGCAGCTTAGCCGGCACAGGGGTTAGTCAGCCCCAGCATTTT.

This rearrangement joins TRBV6-1 to TRBJ1-5; D is ambiguous. Trimming cost V 8 bases and J 0 bases, with 14 bases left between them. The CDR3 contains 15 residues. The germline V gene encodes CDR1 MNHNS and CDR2 SASEGT. As DNA, the CDR3 is TGTGCCAGCCTAGATATTCCTTATAGCAATCAGCCCCAGCATTTT. Translated: CASLDIPYSNQPQHF.

The J gene is TRBJ2-5, the V gene TRBV11-2; TRBD1 matches 7 bases. J lost 2 bases, V lost 1 base, and 4 bases had no gene match. This CDR3 comprises 15 residues. CDR1 and CDR2 from the germline V gene are SGHAT and FQNNGV. DNA for the CDR3: TGTGCCAGCAGCTTAGTCCCGGGACAGCAAGAGACCCAGTACTTC. This codes for CASSLVPGQQETQYF.